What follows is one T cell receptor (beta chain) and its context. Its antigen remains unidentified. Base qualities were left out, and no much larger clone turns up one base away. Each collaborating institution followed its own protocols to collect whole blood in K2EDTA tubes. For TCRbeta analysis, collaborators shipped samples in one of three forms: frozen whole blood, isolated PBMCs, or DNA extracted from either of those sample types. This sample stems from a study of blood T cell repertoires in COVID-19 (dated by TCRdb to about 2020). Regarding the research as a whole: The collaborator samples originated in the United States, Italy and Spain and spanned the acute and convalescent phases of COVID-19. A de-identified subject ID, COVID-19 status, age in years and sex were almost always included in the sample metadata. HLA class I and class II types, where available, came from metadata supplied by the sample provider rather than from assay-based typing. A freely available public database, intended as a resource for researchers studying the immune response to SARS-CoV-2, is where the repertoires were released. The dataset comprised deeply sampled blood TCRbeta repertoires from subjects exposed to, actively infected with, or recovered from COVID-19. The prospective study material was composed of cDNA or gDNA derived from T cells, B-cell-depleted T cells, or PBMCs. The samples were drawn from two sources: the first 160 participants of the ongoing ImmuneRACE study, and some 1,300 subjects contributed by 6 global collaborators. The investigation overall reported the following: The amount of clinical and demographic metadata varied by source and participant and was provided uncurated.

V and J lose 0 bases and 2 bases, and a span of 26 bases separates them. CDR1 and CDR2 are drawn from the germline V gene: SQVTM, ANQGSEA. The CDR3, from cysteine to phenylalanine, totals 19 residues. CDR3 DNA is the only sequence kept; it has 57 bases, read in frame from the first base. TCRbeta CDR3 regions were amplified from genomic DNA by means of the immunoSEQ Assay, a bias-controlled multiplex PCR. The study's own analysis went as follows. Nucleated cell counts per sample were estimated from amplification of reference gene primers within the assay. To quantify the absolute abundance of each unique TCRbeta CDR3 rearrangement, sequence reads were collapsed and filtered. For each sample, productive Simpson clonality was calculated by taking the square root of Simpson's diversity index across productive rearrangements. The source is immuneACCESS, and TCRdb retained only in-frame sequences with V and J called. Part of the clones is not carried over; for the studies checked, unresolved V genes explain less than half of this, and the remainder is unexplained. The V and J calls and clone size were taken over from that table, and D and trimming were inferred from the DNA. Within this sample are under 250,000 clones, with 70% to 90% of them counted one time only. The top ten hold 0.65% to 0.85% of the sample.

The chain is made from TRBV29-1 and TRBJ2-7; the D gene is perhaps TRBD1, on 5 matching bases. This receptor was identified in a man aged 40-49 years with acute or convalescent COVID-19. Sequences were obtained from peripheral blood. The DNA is TGCAGCGTTGAAGAGAGGTCCCGAGGCAGGGCTAATTGGGCCTACGAGCAGTACTTC. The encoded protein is CSVEERSRGRANWAYEQYF.